This entry features one T cell receptor (beta chain) sequence. CDR1 is SGHRS, CDR2 YFSETQ, per germline. Trimming at V came to 4 bases and at J to 3 bases, leaving 6 bases not matched to a gene. The CDR3 is 15 amino acids. This sample was taken from a study of control samples from healthy donors and cancer patients. Generated by immunoSEQ multiplex PCR, the TCRdb table keeps only in-frame clones and is missing some. The profile covers some 56,000 clones, with 85% to 95% appearing a single time and approximately 2.4% taken by the ten largest. This chain joins TRBV5-1 and TRBJ2-1; 8 bases match TRBD2. The material sequenced was blood. This sequence was found in a man aged 30-40 years in good health. The CDR3 region is CASSPELAVYNEQFF. CDR3 coding DNA: TGCGCCAGCAGCCCAGAACTAGCGGTCTACAATGAGCAGTTCTTC.